The clone carrying this T cell receptor (beta chain) has only a few counts. The data belong to a study of T-cell memory formation after mild COVID-19. Researchers used 5'RACE with constant-segment primers to make TCR alpha and TCR beta cDNA libraries that carry sample barcodes and UMIs. MiXCR, applied by TCRdb to the 5' RACE reads, yields one record per CDR3 protein. The top ten hold approximately 3.5% of the sample, which has approximately 260,000 distinct CDR3 sequences, about 16% seen once. The sequenced material came from PBMCs or a T cell subset sorted from them (not recorded which). The clonotype comes from a young man who had mild COVID-19 (a few samples of this study predate the infection). Cell type and time point are not known.

The CDR3 sequence is CASRERGSQNSGANVLTF. CDR3 nucleotides: TGTGCCAGCAGAGAAAGGGGGAGCCAAAACTCTGGGGCCAACGTCCTGACTTTC. The V gene is TRBV12-3 or TRBV12-4, the J gene TRBJ2-6; perhaps TRBD1 as D (6 bases). The CDR3 has 18 amino acids. Trimming took off 6 bases at V and 0 bases at J, with 18 bases between the two ends.